Presented here are 27 T cell receptor beta chains from one specimen sequenced in a study of OX40 agonist ivuxolimab in advanced cancers. TCRdb's copy holds only in-frame clones and misses some; the assay was immunoSEQ multiplex PCR. The sample holds some 91,000 clones, around 87% seen once. Source: CD4+ or CD8+ T cells sorted from blood, taken in a trial of the OX40 agonist ivuxolimab. The receptors were gathered from an adult with an advanced solid tumor such as melanoma, head and neck, liver or kidney cancer.

The chain has TRBV14 and TRBJ1-2, with D possibly being TRBD1 (5 bases). Germline CDR1 is SGHDN and CDR2 is FVKESK. The CDR3 has 15 residues. V was shortened by 2 bases and J by 8 bases, with 18 bases between the two germline ends. In DNA form, the CDR3 reads TGTGCCAGCAGCCAACAAAGGCGGGGGAGTGGCGGCTACACCTTC. Its translation: CASSQQRRGSGGYTF.

The chain employs TRBV19 and TRBJ2-1, with TRBD2 matching 10 bases. This CDR3 spans 16 amino acids. V dropped 9 bases and J dropped 2; count of bases not matched to a gene: 10. Germline loops: CDR1 LNHDA, CDR2 SQIVND (reference sequence). The CDR3 nucleotides are TGTGCCAGCCGGGGGCTAGCGGGGGAAACCTACAATGAGCAGTTCTTC. This codes for CASRGLAGETYNEQFF.

The chain recombines TRBV5-4 with TRBJ1-2, with unresolved D. This CDR3 region has 15 residues. Germline V gene lookup returns CDR1 SGHNT and CDR2 YYREEE (reference sequence). Between the trimmed V and J ends, which lost 0 bases and 3 bases, there was a span of 12 bases. CDR3 amino acids: CASSLGPEGDYGYTF. The CDR3 DNA is TGTGCCAGCAGCTTGGGACCGGAGGGAGACTATGGCTACACCTTC.

This chain uses TRBV11-2 with TRBJ1-4; 8 nucleotides agree with TRBD1. The germline V gene encodes CDR1 SGHAT and CDR2 FQNNGV. The CDR3 runs 19 residues. J was trimmed by 8 bases and V by 1 base; bases with no gene match: 18. DNA of the CDR3: TGTGCCAGCAGCTTAGCCCGACAGGGGCGCGGAGGCTTGAGAGAAAAACTGTTTTTT. Translated: CASSLARQGRGGLREKLFF.

This sequence joins TRBV19 and TRBJ1-2; 9 nucleotides match TRBD1. CDR1 and CDR2 from the germline V gene are LNHDA and SQIVND (reference sequence). Germline trimming cut 5 bases from V and 2 bases from J; bases unmatched to any gene: 3. The CDR3 sequence is 14 residues long. The CDR3 reads CASSGGQGNYGYTF. The CDR3 DNA follows: TGTGCCAGTAGTGGGGGACAGGGAAACTATGGCTACACCTTC. The full variable domain, rest sourced from reference TRBV19 and TRBJ1-2, is DGGITQSPKYLFRKEGQNVTLSCEQNLNHDAMYWYRQDPGQGLRLIYYSQIVNDFQKGDIAEGYSVSREKKESFPLTVTSAQKNPTAFYLCASSGGQGNYGYTFGSGTRLTVV.

The rearrangement uses TRBV15 and TRBJ1-2, with D hard to call. This CDR3 is built from 14 residues. Trimming pared 0 bases from V and 8 bases from J, leaving 13 bases between. Germline V gene lookup returns CDR1 LNHNV and CDR2 YYDKDF (reference sequence). DNA for the CDR3: TGTGCCACCAGCAGAGAACGAACAGCGGGGGGCTACACCTTC. The encoded protein is CATSRERTAGGYTF.

The V gene is TRBV11-3, the J gene TRBJ2-3, with 7 bases aligning to TRBD2. V dropped 5 bases and J dropped 4; count of bases not matched to a gene: 18. This CDR3 is built from 18 residues. From germline, CDR1 is SGHNT and CDR2 YENEEA. The CDR3 nucleotides are TGTGCCAGCAGCCCGGGAGCCGGGAGGAGGAAGAATTCAGATACGCAGTATTTT. Translating it yields CASSPGAGRRKNSDTQYF.

This chain links TRBV19 with TRBJ2-1, with TRBD2 matching 10 bases. J lost 8 bases, V lost 7 bases, and 5 bases had no gene match. This CDR3 is 13 amino acids long. The germline gives CDR1 LNHDA, CDR2 SQIVND (reference sequence). In DNA, the CDR3 is TGTGCCAGTACGAGACTAGCGGGTGATGAGCAGTTCTTC. It encodes CASTRLAGDEQFF. The full variable domain, with the rest looked up from reference TRBV19 and TRBJ2-1, is DGGITQSPKYLFRKEGQNVTLSCEQNLNHDAMYWYRQDPGQGLRLIYYSQIVNDFQKGDIAEGYSVSREKKESFPLTVTSAQKNPTAFYLCASTRLAGDEQFFGPGTRLTVL.

This chain joins TRBV9 and TRBJ1-6; D remains ambiguous. V gave up 0 bases and J gave up 3 bases, with 7 bases separating them. The CDR3 has 15 residues. Germline CDR1 SGDLS, CDR2 YYNGEE. Written as DNA, the CDR3 is TGTGCCAGCAGCGTAGAGGCAGTCTATAATTCACCCCTCCACTTT. It encodes CASSVEAVYNSPLHF.

The chain couples TRBV2 to TRBJ1-3, with D possibly being TRBD1 (6 bases). V lost 5 bases to trimming and J lost 0 bases, with 14 bases between them. The CDR3 is made up of 16 amino acids. Germline lookup yields CDR1 SNHLY and CDR2 FYNNEI. The CDR3 spells CASSLQGTHSGNTIYF. The CDR3 bases are TGTGCCAGCAGTCTACAGGGAACCCACTCTGGAAACACCATATATTTT.

This clone was picked up a small number of times. J is TRBJ2-5 and V is TRBV5-1; D is tentatively TRBD1 or TRBD2 (5 bases each). With 3 bases removed from V and 5 bases from J, the gap between germline ends came to 5 bases. Germline CDR1 reads SGHRS; CDR2 reads YFSETQ. The CDR3 is 11 residues long. The CDR3 sequence: CASSWGETQYF. The CDR3 nucleotides read TGCGCCAGCAGCTGGGGGGAGACCCAGTACTTC.

This chain joins TRBV5-8 and TRBJ2-5, with D hard to call. The CDR3 length is 11 residues. Trimming stripped 4 bases from V and 2 bases from J, with 3 bases between. Germline lookup yields CDR1 SGHTS and CDR2 YDEGEE. The CDR3 DNA sequence: TGTGCCAGCAGCGTTCAAGAGACCCAGTACTTC. Translating gives CASSVQETQYF.

The chain couples TRBV28 to TRBJ2-1; 9 positions match TRBD1. The CDR3 sequence is 16 residues long. V trimming: 6 bases; J trimming: 4 bases; junction bases outside the gene matches: 10. Germline CDR1 is MDHEN and CDR2 is SYDVKM. The CDR3 sequence: CASSTLDRGGYNEQFF. The CDR3 DNA reads TGTGCCAGCAGCACCCTTGACAGGGGGGGATACAATGAGCAGTTCTTC.

The chain combines TRBV5-6 with TRBJ2-7; 9 nucleotides align to TRBD1. V trimming: 0 bases; J trimming: 6 bases; junction bases outside the gene matches: 4. This CDR3 has 14 amino acids. Germline CDR1 reads SGHDT; CDR2 reads YYEEEE. The CDR3 sequence: CASSLDRGRGEQYF. In nucleotides, the CDR3 is TGTGCCAGCAGCTTGGACAGGGGGCGAGGCGAGCAGTACTTC.

This chain uses TRBV9 with TRBJ1-2; tentative D call: TRBD1 (6 bases). Per the germline V gene, CDR1 is SGDLS and CDR2 is YYNGEE. V lost 0 bases and J 6 bases, leaving 12 bases between the germline ends. The CDR3 covers 14 residues. The CDR3 is CASSVVPNRDGYTF. In DNA form, the CDR3 reads TGTGCCAGCAGCGTAGTCCCGAACAGGGATGGCTACACCTTC.

In regard to this clone: A read error may produce the germline difference seen at one junction end. The chain employs TRBV7-7 and TRBJ2-1; 14 nucleotides line up with TRBD2. The V gene's germline CDR1 is SSHAT and CDR2 FNYEAQ (reference sequence). The CDR3 runs 15 residues. CDR3 sequence: CASSSGLAGGNEQFF. The CDR3 bases are TGTGCTAGCAGCTCCGGACTAGCGGGAGGCAATGAGCAGTTCTTC.

About this clone: Other DNA sequences from this sample encode an identical CDR3 as well. This sequence joins TRBV7-9 and TRBJ2-1; 13 bases line up with TRBD2. CDR3 length: 18 amino acids. Germline CDR1 SEHNR, CDR2 FQNEAQ (reference sequence). V lost 5 bases to trimming and J lost 0 bases; unmatched junction nucleotides: 7. This CDR3 reads CASSRTSGRASSYNEQFF. The CDR3 nucleotides read TGTGCCAGCAGCAGAACTAGCGGGAGGGCCAGCTCCTACAATGAGCAGTTCTTC.

The chain recombines TRBV7-8 with TRBJ2-7; 7 bases are shared with TRBD1. The CDR3 loop spans 14 amino acids. V shed 7 bases, J shed 5 bases, and the junction held 11 bases outside the gene matches. Looked up from germline, CDR1 is SGHVS and CDR2 is FQNEAQ. The CDR3 DNA follows: TGTGCCAGCAAAAGGGACAGAACTTCCGACGAGCAGTACGTC. This encodes CASKRDRTSDEQYV.

CDR3: CASSSRLDTEAFF. The CDR3 DNA reads TGTGCCAGTAGTTCCCGCCTCGACACTGAAGCTTTCTTT. The chain combines TRBV19 with TRBJ1-1, with D uncertain. Trimming took 5 bases from V and 3 from J, leaving 10 bases between them. Germline CDR1 and CDR2: LNHDA and SQIVND (reference sequence). This CDR3 is built from 13 residues.

This rearrangement joins TRBV6-1 to TRBJ2-5; 10 nucleotides line up with TRBD2. There are 15 residues in the CDR3. The germline V gene has CDR1 MNHNS and CDR2 SASEGT. The J segment lost 5 bases and the V segment lost 6 bases, leaving 9 bases of the junction unmatched. The CDR3 coding sequence is TGTGCCAGCAGGGAGGGACTAGCGCAAAGGGAGACCCAGTACTTC. Its translation is CASREGLAQRETQYF.

V is TRBV27 and J is TRBJ2-7; 9 positions match TRBD1. This CDR3 is built from 16 residues. Germline assignment: CDR1 MNHEY and CDR2 SMNVEV (reference sequence). V was clipped by 2 bases and J by 9 bases; unmatched bases: 14. This chain's CDR3 is CASSLRVGTGIFGQYF. The CDR3 DNA reads as TGTGCCAGCAGTTTACGAGTCGGGACAGGGATTTTCGGGCAGTACTTC.

This clone was counted a single time. The chain is built from TRBV5-1 and TRBJ2-1; the match to TRBD2 covers 9 bases. Germline values: CDR1 SGHRS, CDR2 YFSETQ. The CDR3 sequence is 14 residues long. Trimming removed 7 bases from V and 4 bases from J; junction bases left unmatched: 6. CDR3 sequence (DNA): TGCGCCAGCGTCCCGACTAGCGGATACAATGAGCAGTTCTTC. Protein: CASVPTSGYNEQFF.

The rearrangement joins TRBV7-3 to TRBJ2-2; 12 bases align to TRBD2. The CDR3 is 16 residues long. V gave up 5 bases and J gave up 4 bases; unmatched junction bases: 5. CDR1 is SGHTA, CDR2 FQGTGA, per germline. CDR3 sequence (DNA): TGTGCCAGCAGCCCTGGGACTAGCGGGCCCACCGGGGAGCTGTTTTTT. Translating it yields CASSPGTSGPTGELFF.

The chain combines TRBV10-3 with TRBJ1-4; no firm D call. The CDR3 is made up of 13 amino acids. Looked up from germline, CDR1 is ENHRY and CDR2 is SYGVKD. The germline V and J ends were trimmed by 7 bases and 0 bases, with 6 bases remaining between them. In nucleotides, the CDR3 is TGTGCCATCAAGTCCGCAACTAATGAAAAACTGTTTTTT. Its translation is CAIKSATNEKLFF.

The rearrangement joins TRBV10-2 to TRBJ1-4, with 10 nucleotides matching TRBD1. The V segment lost 9 bases and the J segment 3 bases; nucleotides outside the gene matches: 22. The CDR3 is made up of 20 amino acids. The germline V gene encodes CDR1 WSHSY and CDR2 SAAADI. In DNA, the CDR3 is TGCGCCAGAGCCATCCTATCCGGGACAGGGGTTAGTGGGGCTAATGAAAAACTGTTTTTT. This translates into CARAILSGTGVSGANEKLFF.

The chain links TRBV7-9 to TRBJ2-3, with unresolved D. This CDR3 comprises 15 residues. Germline CDR1 SEHNR, CDR2 FQNEAQ (reference sequence). Trimming shortened V by 2 bases and J by 4 bases, and 13 bases separated the two germline ends. The CDR3 sequence: CASSLSGAGADTQYF. The CDR3, as DNA: TGTGCCAGCAGCTTATCAGGAGCTGGCGCAGATACGCAGTATTTT.

The rearrangement links TRBV11-2 to TRBJ1-5; D gene uncertain. Germline V gives CDR1 SGHAT, CDR2 FQNNGV. CDR3 size: 14 residues. V lost 4 bases to trimming and J lost 7 bases, with 14 bases between them. The CDR3 loop reads CASSSLKEKQPQHF. The CDR3 region has the DNA TGTGCCAGCAGCTCGCTAAAGGAAAAGCAGCCCCAGCATTTT.